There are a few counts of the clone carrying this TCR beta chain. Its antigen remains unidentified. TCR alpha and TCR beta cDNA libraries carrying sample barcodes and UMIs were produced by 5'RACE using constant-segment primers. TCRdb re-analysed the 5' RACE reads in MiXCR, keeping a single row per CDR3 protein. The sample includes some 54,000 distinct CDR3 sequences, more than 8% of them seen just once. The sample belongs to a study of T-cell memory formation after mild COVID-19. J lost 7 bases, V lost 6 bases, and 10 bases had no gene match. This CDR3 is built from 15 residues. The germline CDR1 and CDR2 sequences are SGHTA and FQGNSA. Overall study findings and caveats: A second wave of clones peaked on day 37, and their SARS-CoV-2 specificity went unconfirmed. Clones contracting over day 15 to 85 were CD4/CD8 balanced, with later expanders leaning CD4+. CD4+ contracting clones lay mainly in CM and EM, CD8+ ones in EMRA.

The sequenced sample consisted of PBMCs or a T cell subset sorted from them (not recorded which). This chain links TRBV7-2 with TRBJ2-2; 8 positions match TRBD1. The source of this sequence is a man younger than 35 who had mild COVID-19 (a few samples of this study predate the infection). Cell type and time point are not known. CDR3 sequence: CASSTGTGASGELFF. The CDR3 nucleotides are TGTGCCAGCAGTACTGGGACAGGTGCAAGCGGGGAGCTGTTTTTT. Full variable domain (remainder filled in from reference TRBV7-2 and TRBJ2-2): GAGVSQSPSNKVTEKGKDVELRCDPISGHTALYWYRQSLGQGLEFLIYFQGNSAPDKSGLPSDRFSAERTGGSVSTLTIQRTQQEDSAVYLCASSTGTGASGELFFGEGSRLTVL.